This T cell receptor beta chain was recorded in a study of T-cell reconstitution after alpha-beta-depleted transplantation in children (dated by TCRdb to between 2015 and 2016). As for the study more broadly: Using TCR repertoire profiling, the study quantitatively followed how T-cell immune reconstitution unfolded in children after TCRalphabeta/CD19-depleted allogeneic hematopoietic cell transplantation.

Library preparation used PCR. Sequencing relied on an Illumina HiSeq 2500. To normalize quantification of the TCRbeta repertoire, the TCR libraries were built with molecular barcoding that relied on unique molecular identifiers. The public reads were reprocessed in TCRdb via fastp at Q25 and MiXCR, keeping in-frame beta chains. All rows with the same CDR3 protein become a single entry with the most common DNA and genes. This sample is represented by around 250,000 distinct CDR3 sequences; roughly 9.5% of them were singletons. In total, the top ten clones hold roughly 9.1% of the sample. The CDR3 runs 13 residues from the cysteine to the phenylalanine. Just the 39-base CDR3 DNA is kept, in frame starting at base 1. V loses 1 base, J loses 3 bases, and the germline ends lie 8 bases apart. The germline V gene (reference sequence) gives CDR1 as DFQATT and CDR2 as SNEGSKA. Of note for this clonotype: Its recognized antigen is unknown. No much larger clone is present one base from it, and per-base qualities are unavailable.

The source was PBMCs from the stem cell graft donor, collected from the stem cell graft. This TCR derives from a human donor who donated a stem cell graft to a child with SCID. The sequence joins TRBV20-1 to TRBJ2-3, with the D gene not confidently named. The CDR3 region has the sequence CSARGHGTDTQYF. The sequenced DNA: TGCAGTGCTAGAGGGCATGGAACAGATACGCAGTATTTT.